This TCR beta chain was captured by sequencing in a study of CD8 T cells in Susac syndrome. Study-wide findings and caveats: Susac CD8+ cells expanded clonally the most in TEMRA cells and in active patients.

As for this clonotype: Its matching antigen is unknown.

Trimming removed 2 bases from V and 1 base from J, with 8 bases in between. Germline V gene data show CDR1 as KGHSH and CDR2 as LQKENI. CDR3 size: 14 residues. The authors reverse transcribed roughly 0.5 to 1 ug RNA with random hexamers. TCRdb ran MiXCR on the immunoSEQ multiplex PCR reads and lists one entry per CDR3 protein. The table includes more than 150,000 distinct CDR3 sequences, approximately 95% detected once. J is TRBJ2-5 and V is TRBV18; TRBD1 or TRBD2 may be the D gene (5 bases each). The origin of this receptor is a human donor with Susac syndrome. Sequencing was done on a sample of CD8+ T cells from PBMCs. CDR3 DNA sequence: TGTGCCAGCTCACCAAAGGGGAGCCAAGAGACCCAGTACTTC. Translating gives CASSPKGSQETQYF.